This T cell receptor beta chain was identified in a study of a mutant IDH1 vaccine in newly diagnosed glioma. The wider study: Week 47 marked visit V13, whereas week 35 marked visit V12.

The CDR3 loop spans 14 amino acids. Per the germline V gene, CDR1 is MDHEN and CDR2 is SYDVKM. V gave up 1 base and J gave up 3 bases, with 9 bases separating them. As to this clone: The antigen is undetermined.

The table came from immunoSEQ multiplex PCR; TCRdb's copy has only in-frame clones and leaves some out. The table records about 68,000 clones, roughly 80% of them present only once. Time point noted: week 35, safety follow-up. Mutant IDH1 20-mer peptide, at 300 ug, made up each vaccine dose, with topical imiquimod. Sequencing used PBMCs, obtained from a glioma patient whose treatment included an IDH1 peptide vaccine. This sequence was found in a man aged 18 to 35 with glioma. The gene calls are TRBV28 and TRBJ1-1, with D hard to call. CDR3 bases: TGTGCCAGCAGTTTATTGGTCGGGGACACTGAAGCTTTCTTT. This encodes CASSLLVGDTEAFF.